This T cell receptor (beta chain) is drawn from a study of PD-L1 blockade in urothelial cancer (TCRdb year 2017). About the investigation overall: All patients started therapy around 2014 and received atezolizumab 1,200 mg intravenously every 3 weeks. The study, an exploratory multi-omic analysis, examined somatic, immune and clinical correlates of response to PD-L1 blockade with atezolizumab in urothelial cancer. About 90% of the 29 patients were identified as males with urothelial cancer of bladder origin, and a prior smoking history was reported by 18 of 29 patients. Roughly ten patients achieved durable clinical benefit and some 21 did not. Around 30 patients had pretreatment blood TCR-seq, about 25 had at least one posttreatment blood collection, and about 25 had tumor TCR-seq. In the same patients who had TCR sequencing, pretreatment tumors also underwent whole exome sequencing and RNA sequencing. Durable clinical benefit was defined as a progression-free survival longer than 6 months, and TCR features were additionally tested against progression-free survival and overall survival. Patients had an ECOG performance status of 0 or 1 and had received between 0 and 3 prior chemotherapy regimens. Blood samples were analyzed 3 weeks after the start of treatment (second dose) and 6 weeks after the start of treatment. Pretreatment tumor samples and matched peripheral blood, collected serially before and after atezolizumab treatment, underwent TCR sequencing. Blood samples gave median yields of about 150,000 T cells and more than 80,000 unique TCRs, along with a median clonality of around 0.08.

Synthetic TCR analog templates were spiked into each PCR so that absolute template abundance could be estimated from read counts. TCRbeta CDR3 regions were amplified from genomic DNA with bias-controlled V and J gene primers using the immunoSEQ assay. Sequencing of rearranged TCRbeta segments was performed at approximately 20X coverage. The published analysis was carried out like this. Sequencing errors were corrected by clustering and CDR3s were annotated against IMGT to assign V, D and J genes. Only productive TCRbeta rearrangements were used in downstream analyses, excluding out-of-frame or stop-codon sequences. Clonality was calculated as one minus the Shannon entropy normalized by the log of the number of unique productive sequences. Clones differing between time points or between blood and tumor were identified by Fisher's exact test with Benjamini-Hochberg correction at adjusted p below 0.01. TCRdb provides this immuneACCESS table in a form limited to in-frame rearrangements. Some clones are lacking; in checked studies, under half of them reflect an unresolved V gene, and why the rest are absent is not known. V and J calls and clone size are given by that table; D and trimming were obtained from the DNA. The sample table shows tens of thousands of clones, and roughly four fifths are seen once. In total, the top ten clones hold 1.6% of the sample.

V and J are trimmed by 3 bases and 1 base, and the gene matches miss 9 bases of the junction. Per the germline V gene, KGHSH is the CDR1 and LQKENI is the CDR2. The CDR3 goes from the cysteine to the phenylalanine over 17 residues. The entry retains the CDR3 DNA only, 51 bases that are in frame from base 1. Overall study results and their limits: Patients with durable benefit showed greater expansion of tumor-associated TCR clones in peripheral blood 3 weeks after starting treatment (n of about 20, p = 0.022). Small sample size (n ≈ 30) and many exploratory analyses mean the results are intended to be hypothesis-generating. A pretreatment peripheral blood TCR clonality below the median was linked to improved progression-free and overall survival.

A note on this clone: The antigen it binds to is not known. No quality values exist for individual bases; no much larger clone is one base distant.

This specimen's time point label, per the study, means: pretreatment peripheral blood. The cohort comprised approximately 30 patients with locally advanced or metastatic urothelial carcinoma treated at Memorial Sloan Kettering on a trial protocol. Peripheral blood mononuclear cells were collected pretreatment and during treatment, at between 1 and 8 total time points per patient. The Qiagen DNeasy Blood extraction kit was used to purify genomic DNA from total PBMCs and tumor samples. PBMCs were collected pretreatment and during treatment, and were isolated and stored as previously described. Here the sequenced sample was PBMCs, taken around atezolizumab (anti-PD-L1) treatment. The V and J segments used are TRBV18 and TRBJ1-5; 7 nucleotides in the junction match TRBD1. This clonotype was obtained from an older man with urothelial cancer. The CDR3 protein is CASSPPGQVRSNQPQHF. In nucleotides, the sequence is TGTGCCAGCTCACCTCCCGGACAGGTACGGAGCAATCAGCCCCAGCATTTT.